The rows below give T cell receptor beta chains drawn from one sample of a study of T cell changes during pregnancy in multiple sclerosis. Repertoires were generated with immunoSEQ multiplex PCR, while TCRdb's copy carries only in-frame clones and drops some. The table records about 43,000 clones, 90% of them present only once. Here the sequenced sample was peripheral blood, taken in the second trimester of pregnancy. The receptors stem from a female donor in good health, enrolled as a control in a pregnancy study. CDR3s leave out the opening cysteine and the closing phenylalanine or tryptophan.

ASRGTAGPQH	TRBV4-1	TRBJ1-5
ASTGSGTGLAGVETQY	TRBV10-3	TRBJ2-5
SVAGGAKNIQY	TRBV29-1	TRBJ2-4
ASSLAPGTGGSGELF	TRBV5-1	TRBJ2-2
ASSQTGGYEQY	TRBV4-3	TRBJ2-7
ASRTGNTDTQY	TRBV6-6	TRBJ2-3
ASSNIRDTPYEQY	TRBV19	TRBJ2-7
ASRGAMVGEQY	TRBV6-6	TRBJ2-7
ASSSGTEREF	TRBV5-1	TRBJ2-1
AWRDGMAWQY	TRBV30	TRBJ2-7
ASSPEVGYGYT	TRBV4-1	TRBJ1-2
ASTDPWTAGGYT	TRBV19	TRBJ1-2
ASSRQETQY	TRBV7-2	TRBJ2-5
AVVPGDGYT	TRBV7-2	TRBJ1-2
ASSPRDRGRRGYT	TRBV27	TRBJ1-2